Below, one TCR beta chain is given with its context. It has no known antigen specificity. Per-base quality was not reported, and no clone a single base away is much larger than it. Library creation used the immunoSEQ multiplex PCR assay. The table comes from immuneACCESS by way of TCRdb, which keeps in-frame sequences with V and J called. Part of the clones is missing from these tables; in studies checked, under half for an unresolved V gene and the rest for unknown reasons. This sample comprises 350,000 to 450,000 clones, approximately 90% of them detected only once. The ten largest make up 6% to 7% of the sample. The sample originates from a study of control samples from healthy donors and cancer patients (dated by TCRdb to the early 2020s). The junction carries 15 bases between V and J, which are trimmed by 6 bases and 7 bases respectively. From the cysteine up to the phenylalanine, the CDR3 has a length of 13 residues. Left in the record is the CDR3 DNA by itself, 39 bases read in frame from the first base. CDR1 is given as MNHEY and CDR2 as SVGEGT, both from the germline V gene.

The sequencing input was PBMCs. The sequence was collected from a man aged 35 to 55 with head and neck cancer. This chain joins TRBV6-2 or TRBV6-3 to TRBJ1-1; a tentative D call is TRBD1 (5 bases match). The nucleotides read TGTGCCAGCAGCCCTCAACTTGGGGGTGAAGCTTTCTTT. It specifies CASSPQLGGEAFF.